A single sample is the source of the 21 T cell receptor beta chains below, sequenced in a study of lymphopenia after photon versus proton radiotherapy. TCRdb's copy holds only in-frame clones and misses some; the assay was immunoSEQ multiplex PCR. Of around 63,000 clones in the sample, about 86% were seen once. The sequences come from peripheral blood, collected from a patient treated with photon-based radiotherapy. These receptors were obtained from a middle-aged man with gastric cancer.

The J gene is TRBJ2-1, the V gene TRBV5-1, with TRBD2 matching over 11 bases. Germline V lookup: CDR1 SGHRS, CDR2 YFSETQ. The CDR3 is made up of 16 amino acids. The V segment lost 5 bases and the J segment 9 bases; nucleotides outside the gene matches: 13. The CDR3 spells CASRLTLAGGLGEQFF. The CDR3 region has the DNA TGCGCCAGCAGGTTAACTCTAGCGGGGGGCCTGGGTGAGCAGTTCTTC.

This chain uses TRBV7-6 with TRBJ1-4; 7 nucleotides match TRBD1. V was pared by 5 bases and J by 3 bases, with 6 bases of the junction left unmatched. The CDR3 loop spans 15 amino acids. The germline V gene has CDR1 SGHVS and CDR2 FNYEAQ. This CDR3 reads CASSPTGTANEKLFF. The DNA of the CDR3 is TGTGCCAGCAGCCCCACAGGGACAGCTAATGAAAAACTGTTTTTT.

This rearrangement joins TRBV5-1 to TRBJ1-4, with D unresolved. From germline, CDR1 is SGHRS and CDR2 YFSETQ. Trimming took off 0 bases at V and 7 bases at J, with 13 bases between the two ends. This CDR3 is built from 15 residues. CDR3 protein: CASSLAARVGEKLFF. In nucleotides, the CDR3 is TGCGCCAGCAGCTTGGCCGCCCGGGTTGGTGAAAAACTGTTTTTT.

This clone occurred a few times. V gene TRBV7-3 combines with J gene TRBJ2-7, with 11 positions matching TRBD1. Trimming cost V 5 bases and J 3 bases; bases outside gene matches: 3. Germline CDR1 reads SGHTA; CDR2 reads FQGTGA. CDR3 length equals 14 residues. The CDR3 sequence is CASSPGTGGYEQYF. CDR3 nucleotide sequence: TGTGCCAGCAGCCCCGGGACAGGGGGCTACGAGCAGTACTTC. The full variable domain, in which reference TRBV7-3 and TRBJ2-7 provide the parts outside the CDR3, is GAGVSQTPSNKVTEKGKYVELRCDPISGHTALYWYRQSLGQGPEFLIYFQGTGAADDSGLPNDRFFAVRPEGSVSTLKIQRTERGDSAVYLCASSPGTGGYEQYFGPGTRLTVT.

The CDR3 sequence: CATSRDSGSSGNTIYF. The CDR3 coding sequence is TGTGCCACCAGCAGAGATAGTGGCAGCTCTGGAAACACCATATATTTT. The chain joins TRBV15 to TRBJ1-3; no reliable D call. The CDR3 extends over 16 amino acids. V lost 0 bases and J lost 0, with 9 bases in between. Per the germline V gene, CDR1 is LNHNV and CDR2 is YYDKDF (reference sequence).

J is TRBJ2-4 and V is TRBV30, with D possibly being TRBD1 (6 bases). The CDR3 has 14 amino acids. Per germline, CDR1 GTSNPN and CDR2 SVGIG (reference sequence). Trimming stripped 8 bases from V and 9 bases from J, with 23 bases between. CDR3 protein: CASTLHDRGGIQYF. The CDR3 DNA is TGTGCCAGTACCCTACACGACAGAGGGGGCATTCAGTACTTC.

Details on this clone: This sample includes further DNA sequences coding for the same CDR3. CDR3 residues: CASSLEGGANEKLFF. DNA for the CDR3: TGTGCCAGCAGCTTAGAAGGGGGCGCTAATGAAAAACTGTTTTTT. The chain uses TRBV7-6 and TRBJ1-4; TRBD1 matches at 7 bases. Per germline, CDR1 SGHVS and CDR2 FNYEAQ. The CDR3 covers 15 residues. The J segment lost 3 bases and the V segment lost 1 base, leaving 2 bases of the junction unmatched.

In this sample, this clone turned up once. V is TRBV4-1 and J is TRBJ2-5; TRBD1 might be the D (6 bases). Per germline, CDR1 MGHRA and CDR2 YSYEKL. This CDR3 comprises 15 residues. Trimming took 1 base from V and 2 from J, leaving 11 bases between them. CDR3 residues: CASSQGGPGQETQYF. The CDR3 coding sequence is TGCGCCAGCAGCCAAGGGGGGCCGGGACAAGAGACCCAGTACTTC.

This chain joins TRBV7-2 and TRBJ2-7, with 7 bases lining up with TRBD2. Germline trimming cut 0 bases from V and 4 bases from J; bases unmatched to any gene: 3. CDR1 and CDR2 from the germline V gene are SGHTA and FQGNSA. The CDR3 covers 14 residues. CDR3 sequence: CASSLAGRAYEQYF. CDR3 in DNA: TGTGCCAGCAGCTTAGCAGGGAGGGCGTACGAGCAGTACTTC.

The V and J genes are TRBV30 and TRBJ2-7; 11 bases map to TRBD1. J gave up 4 bases and V 0 bases, and 8 bases lay outside the gene matches. Germline V CDR1 and CDR2: GTSNPN, SVGIG (reference sequence). The CDR3 loop spans 16 amino acids. The CDR3 reads CAWSVRRTGGKYEQYF. CDR3 in DNA: TGTGCCTGGAGTGTCCGCAGGACAGGGGGCAAGTACGAGCAGTACTTC.

The V and J genes are TRBV7-9 and TRBJ2-5; 14 nucleotides align to TRBD2. Looked up from germline, CDR1 is SEHNR and CDR2 is FQNEAQ (reference sequence). The V and J ends lost 4 bases and 1 base, in that order; junction bases with no gene match: 2. This CDR3 has 16 residues. CDR3 in amino acids: CASSSGLAGGQETQYF. CDR3 coding DNA: TGTGCCAGCAGCTCTGGACTAGCGGGGGGCCAAGAGACCCAGTACTTC.

Worth noting for this clone: Other DNA sequences of this sample code for an identical CDR3. The chain recombines TRBV2 with TRBJ1-4; perhaps TRBD1 as D (5 bases). CDR3 size: 11 residues. Germline V gives CDR1 SNHLY, CDR2 FYNNEI. V lost 10 bases to trimming and J lost 8 bases, with 11 bases between them. CDR3 region: CATQGEEKLFF. The CDR3 DNA is TGTGCCACCCAGGGTGAGGAAAAACTGTTTTTT.

The genes are TRBV6-1 and TRBJ1-1; unclear D gene. Germline CDR1 MNHNS, CDR2 SASEGT. This CDR3 is 17 amino acids long. The V and J ends lost 0 bases and 3 bases respectively, with 17 bases between them. For the CDR3, the DNA is TGTGCCAGCAGTGAAGCGAGGTATACTCCGGGTGACACTGAAGCTTTCTTT. Translated: CASSEARYTPGDTEAFF.

As to this clone: Other DNA sequences in this specimen translate into the identical CDR3. The rearrangement joins TRBV9 to TRBJ2-1; 7 bases agree with TRBD2. Per the germline V gene, CDR1 is SGDLS and CDR2 is YYNGEE. This CDR3 has 15 amino acids. Trimming cost V 2 bases and J 2 bases; bases outside gene matches: 4. The CDR3 coding sequence is TGTGCCAGCAGCGTTGGCGGGGGAGCCTACAATGAGCAGTTCTTC. Amino acid sequence: CASSVGGGAYNEQFF.

The V call is TRBV7-6, the J call TRBJ2-3, with 7 positions matching TRBD1. In germline, CDR1 is SGHVS, CDR2 FNYEAQ. This CDR3 has 14 residues. The J segment lost 4 bases and the V segment lost 2 bases, leaving 3 bases of the junction unmatched. CDR3 loop: CASSLLQGSDTQYF. The CDR3 bases are TGTGCCAGCAGCTTACTACAGGGGTCAGATACGCAGTATTTT.

Only a few counts were recorded for this clone. The same CDR3 also results from other DNA sequences found in this sample. The V gene is TRBV7-6, the J gene TRBJ2-7, with D tentatively TRBD1 (5 bases). The germline gives CDR1 SGHVS, CDR2 FNYEAQ. The CDR3 totals 13 residues. V was cut by 1 base and J by 4 bases, with 8 bases left in between. The DNA for the CDR3 is TGTGCCAGCAGCTTAGGGACACGATACGAGCAGTACTTC. It is translated as CASSLGTRYEQYF.

This chain links TRBV5-4 with TRBJ2-3, with unresolved D. V lost 2 bases, J lost 1 base, and 5 bases lay in between. In germline, CDR1 is SGHNT, CDR2 YYREEE (reference sequence). The CDR3 sequence is 13 residues long. As DNA, the CDR3 is TGTGCCAGCAGCTTATACCGCACAGATACGCAGTATTTT. Protein sequence: CASSLYRTDTQYF.

This clone appeared once. The V call is TRBV15, the J call TRBJ1-5, with TRBD1 as a possible D gene (5 bases). CDR3 length equals 16 residues. Germline CDR1 reads LNHNV; CDR2 reads YYDKDF (reference sequence). Trimming shortened V by 3 bases and J by 7 bases, and 19 bases separated the two germline ends. The CDR3: CATSSASVGVWQPQHF. DNA for the CDR3: TGTGCCACCAGCAGCGCCTCGGTAGGGGTGTGGCAGCCCCAGCATTTT.

The chain uses TRBV4-1 and TRBJ2-5; TRBD1 matches 8 bases. The better agreement between TRBJ2-7 and the DNA end casts doubt on the J call. In germline, CDR1 is MGHRA, CDR2 YSYEKL. This CDR3 comprises 15 residues. This CDR3 is CASSQGGTGSYEQYF. The CDR3 region has the DNA TGCGCCAGCAGCCAAGGGGGGACAGGCTCCTACGAGCAGTACTTC.

The J gene is TRBJ2-3, the V gene TRBV4-1; no reliable D call. Trimming took 1 base from V and 1 from J, leaving 6 bases between them. Germline lookup yields CDR1 MGHRA and CDR2 YSYEKL. The CDR3 loop spans 14 amino acids. CDR3 in DNA: TGCGCCAGCAGCCAAGTTACTCGCACAGATACGCAGTATTTT. This codes for CASSQVTRTDTQYF.

V and J are TRBV7-8 and TRBJ2-6; TRBD1 aligns across 7 bases. Unmatched junction bases numbered 10, after V lost 5 bases and J lost 0 bases. This CDR3 is 18 amino acids long. CDR1 is SGHVS and CDR2 is FQNEAQ in the germline V gene. The CDR3 DNA reads TGTGCCAGCAGCCAGACAGGGTTGGTGCTCTCTGGGGCCAACGTCCTGACTTTC. As protein: CASSQTGLVLSGANVLTF.